This TCR beta chain was obtained from a study of blood T cell repertoires in COVID-19 (dated by TCRdb to 2018 to 2021). Regarding the complete study: Samples covering the acute and convalescent phases of COVID-19 were provided by collaborators in the United States, Italy and Spain. The material from the prospective study consisted of cDNA or gDNA derived from T cells, B-cell-depleted T cells, or PBMCs. Subjects who had been exposed to COVID-19, were actively infected with it, or had recovered from it provided the deeply sampled blood TCRbeta repertoires that made up the dataset. The repertoires were made available in a free public database intended to serve as a resource for research on the immune response to SARS-CoV-2. The samples were drawn from two sources: the first 160 participants of the ongoing ImmuneRACE study, and 1,254 subjects contributed by 6 global collaborators. Nearly every sample came with metadata listing a de-identified subject ID, COVID-19 status, age in years and sex. Where HLA class I and class II types were available, the types were taken from metadata supplied by the sample provider, not from assay-based typing. Study-level results and caveats: Clinical and demographic metadata were provided uncurated, with the amount varying by source and participant.

The immunoSEQ Assay, a bias-controlled multiplex PCR, was used to amplify TCRbeta CDR3 regions from genomic DNA. Regarding the original processing steps: The number of nucleated cells in each sample was estimated from the amplification of reference gene primers within the assay. To quantify the absolute abundance of each unique TCRbeta CDR3 rearrangement, sequence reads were collapsed and filtered. For each sample, productive Simpson clonality was calculated as the square root of Simpson's diversity index across productive rearrangements. TCRdb took over this immuneACCESS table, retaining in-frame rearrangements with V and J assigned. Such tables are incomplete; in checked studies, under half of the missing clones stem from an unresolved V gene, and the remainder is unexplained. Clone size and the V and J calls come from that table; the DNA yielded D and trimming. This sample is represented by 250,000 or so clones; more than 85% of them were singletons. Clones ranked in the top ten supply 5.5% to 7.5% of the sample.

The germline V gene (reference sequence) provides CDR1 SGHKS and CDR2 YYEKEE. Its CDR3 holds 16 amino acids, cysteine through phenylalanine. Only CDR3 DNA remains: 48 bases, in frame from the first base. Trimming removed 4 bases from V and 0 bases from J; the gene matches leave 6 bases unexplained. Whole blood was collected in K2EDTA tubes by collaborating institutions according to the institutions' own protocols. Collaborator samples were shipped for TCRbeta analysis as frozen whole blood, isolated PBMCs, or DNA extracted from either sample type. Remarks on this clone: Its recognized antigen is unknown. No per-base quality is available; no much larger clone lies one base away.

The sequence derives from a woman aged 70-85 years with active or convalescent COVID-19. The receptor chain draws on TRBV5-5 and TRBJ2-3; 9 central bases correspond to TRBD2. The sequencing sample was made of peripheral blood. The CDR3 amino acid sequence is: CASSPVAGASTDTQYF. Here is the DNA: TGTGCCAGCAGCCCGGTAGCGGGGGCTAGCACAGATACGCAGTATTTT. When the CDR3 is completed using the reference TRBV5-5 and TRBJ2-3 genes on either side, the full variable domain is DAGVTQSPTHLIKTRGQQVTLRCSPISGHKSVSWYQQVLGQGPQFIFQYYEKEERGRGNFPDRFSARQFPNYSSELNVNALLLGDSALYLCASSPVAGASTDTQYFGPGTRLTVL.